Reported below is one T cell receptor (beta chain). Its antigen is unknown. A read error is possible here, since a much larger clone lies one base away. The library tagged individual cDNA molecules with unique molecular identifiers. TCRdb redid the calling of the RACE reads with MiXCR, one entry per CDR3 protein. The table includes around 40,000 distinct CDR3 sequences, roughly 12% detected once. This record comes from a study of human T cells and chemical hapten exposure. Study information: The study enrolled mostly female patients with alopecia areata, totalis or universalis. Study-wide points: Having alopecia, the donors may differ immunologically from healthy people.

This CDR3 has 13 residues. Germline CDR1 reads SQVTM; CDR2 reads ANQGSEA. Time point meaning: patch test 3, about 24 weeks after DPC sensitization. Treatment given: therapeutic diphenylcyclopropenone sensitization with weekly scalp DPC. It was from unfractionated whole blood that total RNA was extracted. The chain uses TRBV29-1 and TRBJ2-3; maybe TRBD1 (5 bases). The J call may not be correct, given that the DNA end is closer to TRBJ1-5. The receptor's source is a woman aged 40-49 years with alopecia areata. Some clones in this sample may be carry-over from other donors' samples. This specimen was whole blood, taken in connection with sensitization to the hapten diphenylcyclopropenone (DPC). CDR3 in amino acids: CSVGGVRTDTQHF. For the CDR3, the DNA is TGCAGCGTCGGGGGGGTTCGCACAGATACGCAGCATTTT.